This T cell receptor beta chain was sequenced during a study of technical replicates of blood from a few donors. Trimming took 5 bases from V and 3 from J; bases not matched to a gene: 11. The CDR3 spans 17 residues. CDR1 and CDR2 (germline): SGHDT, YYEEEE. Assay used: immunoSEQ multiplex PCR; TCRdb lists only in-frame clones, some missing. The sample has about 81,000 clones; about 81% are singletons. J is TRBJ2-2 and V is TRBV5-6; TRBD2 aligns across 9 bases. The specimen was PBMCs. The TCR comes from a human donor in good health. Some clones in this sample may be carry-over from other donors' samples. DNA for the CDR3: TGTGCCAGCAGGAGGATACCGGGACTAGCTGACACCGGGGAGCTGTTTTTT. The encoded protein is CASRRIPGLADTGELFF.